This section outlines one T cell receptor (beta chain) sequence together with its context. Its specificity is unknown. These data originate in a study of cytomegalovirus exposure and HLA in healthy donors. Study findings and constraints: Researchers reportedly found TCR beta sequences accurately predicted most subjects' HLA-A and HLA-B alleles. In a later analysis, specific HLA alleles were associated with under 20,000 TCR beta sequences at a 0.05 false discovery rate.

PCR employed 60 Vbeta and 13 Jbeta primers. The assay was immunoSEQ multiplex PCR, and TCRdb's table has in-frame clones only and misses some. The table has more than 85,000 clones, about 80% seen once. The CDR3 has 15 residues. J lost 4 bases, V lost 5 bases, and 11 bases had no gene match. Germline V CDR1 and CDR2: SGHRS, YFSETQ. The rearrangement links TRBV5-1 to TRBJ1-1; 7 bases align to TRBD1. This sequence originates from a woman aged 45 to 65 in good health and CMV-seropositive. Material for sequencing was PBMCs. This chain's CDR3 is CASRQTGIFGTEAFF. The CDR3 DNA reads TGCGCCAGCAGGCAGACAGGGATCTTCGGCACTGAAGCTTTCTTT.